This T cell receptor beta chain comes out of a study of T cell repertoires in cytomegalovirus infection. Background on the study: From public TCR beta signatures came an indication of both CMV infection and matching HLA type. Overall study findings and caveats: The cumulative frequency of public TCR beta families identified carriers of CMV plus the relevant HLA.

About this clonotype itself: Its antigen is unidentified.

MiXCR, run by TCRdb on the reads, gives a single entry per CDR3 protein. Seen here are around 630,000 distinct CDR3 sequences, 20% to 30% observed once, and the top ten hold under 8.5%. In germline, CDR1 is DFQATT, CDR2 SNEGSKA (reference sequence). The CDR3 spans 18 residues. The J segment lost 2 bases and the V segment lost 0 bases, leaving 12 bases of the junction unmatched. The specimen was CD8+ T cells from PBMCs. This rearrangement joins TRBV20-1 to TRBJ2-2; 7 nucleotides match TRBD1. This clonotype was sampled from a human donor in good health (CMV status not recorded). Some clones in this sample may be carry-over from other donors' samples. This CDR3 is CSAREPGQLRGNTGELFF. For the CDR3, the DNA is TGCAGTGCTAGAGAACCGGGACAGCTTAGAGGAAACACCGGGGAGCTGTTTTTT.